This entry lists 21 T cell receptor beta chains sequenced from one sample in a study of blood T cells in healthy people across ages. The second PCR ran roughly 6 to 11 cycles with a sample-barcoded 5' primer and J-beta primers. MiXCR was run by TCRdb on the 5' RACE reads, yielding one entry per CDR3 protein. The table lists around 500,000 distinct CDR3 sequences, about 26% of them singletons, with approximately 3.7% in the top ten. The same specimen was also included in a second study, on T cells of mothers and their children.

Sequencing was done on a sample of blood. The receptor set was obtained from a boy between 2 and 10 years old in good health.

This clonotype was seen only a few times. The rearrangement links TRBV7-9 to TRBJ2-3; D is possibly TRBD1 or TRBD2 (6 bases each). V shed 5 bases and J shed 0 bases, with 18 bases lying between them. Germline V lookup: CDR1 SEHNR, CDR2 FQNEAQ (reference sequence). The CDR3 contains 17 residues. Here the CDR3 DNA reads TGTGCCAGCAGCCCGGGGCCAAGGGGGACTAGCACAGATACGCAGTATTTT. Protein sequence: CASSPGPRGTSTDTQYF.

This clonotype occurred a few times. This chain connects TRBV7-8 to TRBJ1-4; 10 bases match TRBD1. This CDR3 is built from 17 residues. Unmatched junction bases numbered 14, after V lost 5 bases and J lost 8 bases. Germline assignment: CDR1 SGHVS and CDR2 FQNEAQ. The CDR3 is CASSTRTGTGEGEKLFF. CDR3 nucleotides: TGTGCCAGCAGCACGAGGACCGGGACAGGGGAGGGGGAAAAACTGTTTTTT.

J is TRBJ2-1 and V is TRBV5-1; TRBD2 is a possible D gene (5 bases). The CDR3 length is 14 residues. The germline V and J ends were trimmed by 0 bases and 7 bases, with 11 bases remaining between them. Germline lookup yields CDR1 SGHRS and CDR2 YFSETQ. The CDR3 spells CASSLALVANEQFF. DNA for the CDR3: TGCGCCAGCAGCTTGGCCCTAGTAGCGAATGAGCAGTTCTTC.

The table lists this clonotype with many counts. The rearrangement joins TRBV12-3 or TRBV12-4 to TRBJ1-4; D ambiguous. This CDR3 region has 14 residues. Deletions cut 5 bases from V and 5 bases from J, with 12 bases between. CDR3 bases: TGTGCCAGCAGTCGACTCGGAGGGAATGAAAAACTGTTTTTT. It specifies CASSRLGGNEKLFF.

CDR3 DNA sequence: TGTGCCTGGACTTCATACACTGAAGCTTTCTTT. Translation: CAWTSYTEAFF. V is TRBV30 and J is TRBJ1-1; D gene unclear. V dropped 4 bases and J dropped 3 bases, with 6 bases sitting between them. The CDR3 contains 11 residues. Looked up from germline, CDR1 is GTSNPN and CDR2 is SVGIG (reference sequence).

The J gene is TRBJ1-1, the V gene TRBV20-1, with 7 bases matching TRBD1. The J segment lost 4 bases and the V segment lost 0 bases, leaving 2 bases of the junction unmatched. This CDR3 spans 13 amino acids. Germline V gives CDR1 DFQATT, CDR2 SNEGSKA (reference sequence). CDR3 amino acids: CSARDRGTTEAFF. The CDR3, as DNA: TGCAGTGCTAGAGACAGGGGGACCACTGAAGCTTTCTTT.

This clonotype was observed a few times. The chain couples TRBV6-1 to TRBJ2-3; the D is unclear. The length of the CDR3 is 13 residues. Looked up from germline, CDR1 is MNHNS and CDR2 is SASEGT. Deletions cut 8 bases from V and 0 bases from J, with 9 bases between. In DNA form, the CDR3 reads TGTGCCAGCGGAGTTAGCAGCACAGATACGCAGTATTTT. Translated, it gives CASGVSSTDTQYF.

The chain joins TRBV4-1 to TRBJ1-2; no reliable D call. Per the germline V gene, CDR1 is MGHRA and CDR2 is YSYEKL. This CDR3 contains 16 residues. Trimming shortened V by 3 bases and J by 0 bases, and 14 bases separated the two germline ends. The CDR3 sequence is CASSQSQTPANYGYTF. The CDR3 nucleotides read TGCGCCAGCAGCCAGTCCCAGACCCCCGCTAACTATGGCTACACCTTC.

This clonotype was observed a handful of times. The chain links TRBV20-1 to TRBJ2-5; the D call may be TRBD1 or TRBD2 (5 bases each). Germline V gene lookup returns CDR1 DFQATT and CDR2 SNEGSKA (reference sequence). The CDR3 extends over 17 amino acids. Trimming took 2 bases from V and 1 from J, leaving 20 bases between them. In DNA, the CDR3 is TGCAGTGCTAGAACTACCCCGGGGCAGGTGATCCAAGAGACCCAGTACTTC. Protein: CSARTTPGQVIQETQYF.

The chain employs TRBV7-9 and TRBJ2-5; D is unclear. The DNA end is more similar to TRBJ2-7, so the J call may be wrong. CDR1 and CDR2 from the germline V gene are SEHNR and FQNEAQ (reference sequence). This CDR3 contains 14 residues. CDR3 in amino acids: CASSFVGLAYEQYF. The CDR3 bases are TGTGCCAGCAGCTTTGTTGGGCTCGCCTACGAGCAGTACTTC.

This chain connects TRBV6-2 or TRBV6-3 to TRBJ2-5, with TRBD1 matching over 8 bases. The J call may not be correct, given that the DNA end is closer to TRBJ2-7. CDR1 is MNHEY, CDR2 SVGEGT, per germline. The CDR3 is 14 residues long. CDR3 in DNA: TGTGCCAGCAGCACGGGACAGGCACCTTACGAGCAGTACTTC. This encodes CASSTGQAPYEQYF.

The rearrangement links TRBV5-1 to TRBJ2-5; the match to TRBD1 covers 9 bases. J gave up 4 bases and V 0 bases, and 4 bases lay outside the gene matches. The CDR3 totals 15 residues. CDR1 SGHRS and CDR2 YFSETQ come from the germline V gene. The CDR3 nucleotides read TGCGCCAGCAGCTTGGGGGACAGGGTTGGAGAGACCCAGTACTTC. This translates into CASSLGDRVGETQYF.

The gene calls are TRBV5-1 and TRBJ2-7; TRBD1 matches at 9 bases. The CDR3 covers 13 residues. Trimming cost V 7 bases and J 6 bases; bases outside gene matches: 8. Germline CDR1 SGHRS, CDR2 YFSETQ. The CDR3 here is CASGGTGLGEQYF. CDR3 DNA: TGCGCCAGCGGCGGGACAGGGCTGGGCGAGCAGTACTTC.

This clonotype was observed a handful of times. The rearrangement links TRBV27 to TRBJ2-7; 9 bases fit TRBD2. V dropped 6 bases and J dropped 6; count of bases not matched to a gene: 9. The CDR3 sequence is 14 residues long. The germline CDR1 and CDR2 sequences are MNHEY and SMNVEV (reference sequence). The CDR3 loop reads CASSLRAGGGEQYF. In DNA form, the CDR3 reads TGTGCCAGCAGCCTCAGAGCGGGAGGCGGCGAGCAGTACTTC.

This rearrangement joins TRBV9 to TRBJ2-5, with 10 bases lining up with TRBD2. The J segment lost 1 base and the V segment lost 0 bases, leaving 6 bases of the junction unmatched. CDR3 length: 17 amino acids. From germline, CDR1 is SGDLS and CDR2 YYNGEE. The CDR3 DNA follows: TGTGCCAGCAGCGTAGGAGCTAGCGGGAGAGCCCAAGAGACCCAGTACTTC. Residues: CASSVGASGRAQETQYF. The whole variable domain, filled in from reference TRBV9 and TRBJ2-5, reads DSGVTQTPKHLITATGQRVTLRCSPRSGDLSVYWYQQSLDQGLQFLIQYYNGEERAKGNILERFSAQQFPDLHSELNLSSLELGDSALYFCASSVGASGRAQETQYFGPGTRLLVL.

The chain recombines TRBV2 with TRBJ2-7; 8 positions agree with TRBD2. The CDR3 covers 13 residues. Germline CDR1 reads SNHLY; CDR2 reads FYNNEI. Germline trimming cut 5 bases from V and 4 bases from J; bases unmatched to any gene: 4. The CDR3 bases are TGTGCCAGCAGTCCGGGACTAGAGTACGAGCAGTACTTC. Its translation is CASSPGLEYEQYF.

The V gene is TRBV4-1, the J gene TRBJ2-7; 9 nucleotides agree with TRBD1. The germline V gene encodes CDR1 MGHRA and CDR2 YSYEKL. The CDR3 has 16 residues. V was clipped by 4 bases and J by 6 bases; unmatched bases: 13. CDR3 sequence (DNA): TGCGCCAGCAGCCCTGTACAGGGGGCGCCTTGCAGCGAGCAGTACTTC. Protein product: CASSPVQGAPCSEQYF.

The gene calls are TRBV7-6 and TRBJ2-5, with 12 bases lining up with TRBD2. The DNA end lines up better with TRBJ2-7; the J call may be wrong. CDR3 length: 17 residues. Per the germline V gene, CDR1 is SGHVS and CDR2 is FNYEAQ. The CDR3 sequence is CASSPRGLAGSSYEQYF. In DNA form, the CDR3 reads TGTGCCAGCAGCCCCAGGGGACTAGCGGGCAGCTCCTACGAGCAGTACTTC.

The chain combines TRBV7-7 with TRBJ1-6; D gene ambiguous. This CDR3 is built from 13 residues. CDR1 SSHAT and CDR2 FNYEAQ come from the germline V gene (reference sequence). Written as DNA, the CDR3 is TGTGCTAGCGGCCCCGACTCGAGTTCACCCCTCCACTTT. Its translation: CASGPDSSSPLHF. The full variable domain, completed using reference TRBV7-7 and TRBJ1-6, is GAGVSQSPRYKVTKRGQDVTLRCDPISSHATLYWYQQALGQGPEFLTYFNYEAQPDKSGLPSDRFSAERPEGSISTLTIQRTEQRDSAMYRCASGPDSSSPLHFGNGTRLTVT.

CDR3 loop: CASSQLAGGLSSYNEQFF. The CDR3 DNA reads as TGTGCCAGCAGCCAGCTAGCGGGAGGCCTGAGCTCCTACAATGAGCAGTTCTTC. The chain joins TRBV12-3 or TRBV12-4 to TRBJ2-1, with TRBD2 identical over 11 bases. J gave up 0 bases and V 6 bases, and 10 bases lay outside the gene matches. The CDR3 is made up of 18 amino acids.

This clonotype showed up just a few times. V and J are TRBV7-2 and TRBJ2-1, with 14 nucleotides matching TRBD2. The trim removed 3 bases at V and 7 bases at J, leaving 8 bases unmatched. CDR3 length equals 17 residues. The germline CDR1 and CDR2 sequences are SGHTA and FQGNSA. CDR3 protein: CASSFYQGLAGGNEQFF. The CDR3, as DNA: TGTGCCAGCAGCTTCTACCAAGGACTAGCGGGAGGAAATGAGCAGTTCTTC.